Following are 26 T cell receptor beta chains from one sample sequenced in a study of cytomegalovirus exposure and HLA in healthy donors. Profiled with immunoSEQ multiplex PCR; TCRdb holds only in-frame clones, not every one. The data show 250,000 to 400,000 clones, roughly 88% seen once. The source material was PBMCs. These receptors were collected from a man aged 30 to 45 in good health and CMV-seronegative.

This clone was seen only a few times. The chain employs TRBV5-6 and TRBJ1-1; D is possibly TRBD1 (5 bases). Trimming removed 1 base from V and 0 bases from J, with 7 bases in between. Germline V gene data show CDR1 as SGHDT and CDR2 as YYEEEE. The CDR3 has 14 amino acids. The CDR3 sequence: CASSLNRLNTEAFF. CDR3 nucleotides: TGTGCCAGCAGCTTGAACAGGTTGAACACTGAAGCTTTCTTT. The full variable domain, completed using reference TRBV5-6 and TRBJ1-1, is DAGVTQSPTHLIKTRGQQVTLRCSPKSGHDTVSWYQQALGQGPQFIFQYYEEEERQRGNFPDRFSGHQFPNYSSELNVNALLLGDSALYLCASSLNRLNTEAFFGQGTRLTVV.

V and J are TRBV4-1 and TRBJ1-5; D not certain. Trimming pared 1 base from V and 14 bases from J, leaving 18 bases between. Germline CDR1 is MGHRA and CDR2 is YSYEKL. This CDR3 comprises 14 residues. The CDR3 DNA follows: TGCGCCAGCAGCCAAGCGGATTTTGGGCAGTCAAAGCATTTT. Its translation is CASSQADFGQSKHF.

V is TRBV25-1 and J is TRBJ1-1, with D perhaps TRBD1 (5 bases). CDR1 is MGHDK, CDR2 SYGVNS, per germline. Trimming cost V 8 bases and J 1 base, with 8 bases left between them. This CDR3 has 12 amino acids. The CDR3 loop is CASSDRNTEAFF. CDR3 sequence (DNA): TGTGCCAGCTCCGACAGGAACACTGAAGCTTTCTTT. Full variable domain (missing parts from reference TRBV25-1 and TRBJ1-1): EADIYQTPRYLVIGTGKKITLECSQTMGHDKMYWYQQDPGMELHLIHYSYGVNSTEKGDLSSESTVSRIRTEHFPLTLESARPSHTSQYLCASSDRNTEAFFGQGTRLTVV.

This sequence joins TRBV27 and TRBJ2-5, with a tentative D call TRBD2 (5 bases). V lost 2 bases to trimming and J lost 4 bases, with 11 bases between them. The CDR3 length is 14 residues. Germline V gene sequence: CDR1 MNHEY, CDR2 SMNVEV (reference sequence). In nucleotides, the CDR3 is TGTGCCAGCAGTTTACCCGGGGTGGGAGAGACCCAGTACTTC. Amino acids: CASSLPGVGETQYF.

V is TRBV5-1 and J is TRBJ1-3, with D perhaps matching TRBD1 (6 bases). The germline CDR1 and CDR2 sequences are SGHRS and YFSETQ. Trimming shortened V by 4 bases and J by 3 bases, and 11 bases separated the two germline ends. This CDR3 is built from 14 residues. In DNA form, the CDR3 reads TGCGCCAGCAGCCCCAGGGGTGTTGGAAACACCATATATTTT. Protein product: CASSPRGVGNTIYF.

V gene TRBV6-1 combines with J gene TRBJ1-2; TRBD1 matches at 7 bases. J lost 3 bases, V lost 5 bases, and 9 bases had no gene match. The length of the CDR3 is 15 residues. The germline V gene encodes CDR1 MNHNS and CDR2 SASEGT. Here the CDR3 reads CASSRRGTVDYGYTF. Here the CDR3 DNA reads TGTGCCAGCAGTCGCCGTGGGACAGTGGACTATGGCTACACCTTC.

This chain uses TRBV5-6 with TRBJ2-2; 9 nucleotides agree with TRBD1. Germline V lookup: CDR1 SGHDT, CDR2 YYEEEE. This CDR3 spans 15 amino acids. With 1 base clipped from V and 6 bases from J, the junction kept 4 bases outside the gene matches. The CDR3 here is CASSLLTGGSGELFF. In nucleotides, the CDR3 is TGTGCCAGCAGCTTGTTAACAGGGGGCTCCGGGGAGCTGTTTTTT.

This clone was recorded only once. This rearrangement joins TRBV7-9 to TRBJ1-2, with D maybe TRBD1 (5 bases). The V gene lost 1 base and the J gene lost 14 bases, with 14 bases spanning the gap. Germline loops: CDR1 SEHNR, CDR2 FQNEAQ (reference sequence). The CDR3 sequence is 12 residues long. The CDR3 loop is CASSLGGGPTTF. The DNA for the CDR3 is TGTGCCAGCAGCTTAGGGGGGGGACCTACAACCTTC.

This chain connects TRBV6-5 to TRBJ2-1; 7 bases are shared with TRBD2. CDR1 is MNHEY and CDR2 is SVGAGI in the germline V gene. This CDR3 comprises 15 residues. The V gene end was trimmed by 4 bases and the J gene end by 4 bases; junction bases not matched to a gene: 7. The CDR3 sequence is CASSWGGAGYNEQFF. The CDR3 nucleotides are TGTGCCAGCAGTTGGGGGGGTGCTGGGTACAATGAGCAGTTCTTC.

The gene calls are TRBV6-1 and TRBJ1-5; maybe TRBD1 (6 bases). The CDR3 has 13 amino acids. V shed 5 bases and J shed 9 bases, with 14 bases lying between them. CDR1 and CDR2 (germline): MNHNS, SASEGT. CDR3 DNA sequence: TGTGCCAGCAGTCAAGTACAGGGCCCGCCCCAGCATTTT. It is translated as CASSQVQGPPQHF.

The gene calls are TRBV19 and TRBJ2-2, with 9 bases matching TRBD2. CDR1 is LNHDA and CDR2 is SQIVND in the germline V gene (reference sequence). This CDR3 has 16 amino acids. Losses at the gene ends were 7 bases for V and 0 bases for J; bases not matched to a gene: 6. CDR3 loop: CASKDSGGANTGELFF. CDR3 DNA: TGTGCCAGTAAGGATAGCGGGGGAGCGAACACCGGGGAGCTGTTTTTT.

The rearrangement joins TRBV7-9 to TRBJ2-1, with TRBD2 matching over 9 bases. Looked up from germline, CDR1 is SEHNR and CDR2 is FQNEAQ (reference sequence). Losses at the gene ends were 7 bases for V and 1 base for J; bases not matched to a gene: 5. This CDR3 region has 15 residues. DNA of the CDR3: TGTGCCAGCATCAGCGGGGGGCGATCCTACAATGAGCAGTTCTTC. It is translated as CASISGGRSYNEQFF. The variable domain in full, completed from reference TRBV7-9 and TRBJ2-1, reads DTGVSQNPRHKITKRGQNVTFRCDPISEHNRLYWYRQTLGQGPEFLTYFQNEAQLEKSRLLSDRFSAERPKGSFSTLEIQRTEQGDSAMYLCASISGGRSYNEQFFGPGTRLTVL.

The chain joins TRBV13 to TRBJ2-3; D call uncertain. There are 11 residues in the CDR3. Trimming took off 5 bases at V and 4 bases at J, with 4 bases between the two ends. Germline CDR1 and CDR2: PRHDT and FYEKMQ (reference sequence). This chain's CDR3 is CASSVSDTQYF. Here the CDR3 DNA reads TGTGCCAGCAGCGTATCAGATACGCAGTATTTT.

The chain employs TRBV7-9 and TRBJ2-7; D is perhaps TRBD1 (5 bases). CDR1 and CDR2 from the germline V gene are SEHNR and FQNEAQ (reference sequence). V shed 4 bases and J shed 4 bases, with 17 bases lying between them. The CDR3 sequence is 15 residues long. DNA for the CDR3: TGTGCCAGCAGCTCACAGGCCTTACTGAGTTACGAGCAGTACTTC. It yields the protein CASSSQALLSYEQYF.

The J gene is TRBJ1-2, the V gene TRBV5-1, with a weak D call TRBD1 (5 bases). Trimming left V 5 bases short and J 7 bases short, with 12 bases between. Germline CDR1 reads SGHRS; CDR2 reads YFSETQ. This CDR3 region has 12 residues. The CDR3 is CASSSAGIGYTF. DNA of the CDR3: TGCGCCAGCAGTTCCGCAGGGATTGGCTACACCTTC. The variable domain in full, with the rest retrieved from reference TRBV5-1 and TRBJ1-2, is KAGVTQTPRYLIKTRGQQVTLSCSPISGHRSVSWYQQTPGQGLQFLFEYFSETQRNKGNFPGRFSGRQFSNSRSEMNVSTLELGDSALYLCASSSAGIGYTFGSGTRLTVV.

This clone turned up a few times. The chain has TRBV5-4 and TRBJ2-7; 10 bases map to TRBD2. CDR1 and CDR2 (germline): SGHNT, YYREEE (reference sequence). With V trimmed by 1 base and J by 7 bases, 11 bases remained unmatched. This CDR3 spans 16 amino acids. This CDR3 reads CASSLKSGGATREQYF. CDR3 sequence (DNA): TGTGCCAGCAGCTTGAAAAGCGGGGGGGCCACACGGGAGCAGTACTTC. The whole variable domain, remainder taken from reference TRBV5-4 and TRBJ2-7, is ETGVTQSPTHLIKTRGQQVTLRCSSQSGHNTVSWYQQALGQGPQFIFQYYREEENGRGNFPPRFSGLQFPNYSSELNVNALELDDSALYLCASSLKSGGATREQYFGPGTRLTVT.

The rearrangement uses TRBV5-4 and TRBJ1-1; 8 bases map to TRBD1. With 4 bases clipped from V and 4 bases from J, the junction kept 6 bases outside the gene matches. In germline, CDR1 is SGHNT, CDR2 YYREEE (reference sequence). The CDR3 extends over 14 amino acids. CDR3 amino acids: CASSVPQGATEAFF. CDR3 sequence (DNA): TGTGCCAGCAGCGTGCCGCAGGGGGCCACTGAAGCTTTCTTT.

The CDR3 DNA sequence: TGCAGCGTTGAAGTCAGGGGAAGCGAGAGCACTGAAGCTTTCTTT. This translates into CSVEVRGSESTEAFF. The rearrangement links TRBV29-1 to TRBJ1-1, with D perhaps TRBD1 (6 bases). The CDR3 is 15 amino acids. V lost 1 base to trimming and J lost 4 bases, with 16 bases between them. Germline V gene lookup returns CDR1 SQVTM and CDR2 ANQGSEA.

This clone turned up a few times. This chain uses TRBV11-2 with TRBJ2-1, with TRBD2 matching 9 bases. There are 15 residues in the CDR3. V shed 5 bases and J 4 bases; nucleotides not matched to a gene: 6. The germline V gene has CDR1 SGHAT and CDR2 FQNNGV. CDR3 in amino acids: CASSPGTSRYNEQFF. In nucleotides, the CDR3 is TGTGCCAGCAGCCCCGGGACTAGCCGATACAATGAGCAGTTCTTC.

The rearrangement uses TRBV6-1 and TRBJ2-7; 9 bases map to TRBD1. The junction had 8 bases not matched to a gene; V was cut back by 6 bases and J by 11 bases. Germline V gene sequence: CDR1 MNHNS, CDR2 SASEGT. The CDR3 has 12 amino acids. The DNA of the CDR3 is TGTGCCAGCAGATCCGGGACAGGGTTTGAGTACTTC. As protein: CASRSGTGFEYF.

A single count supports this clone. The rearrangement links TRBV2 to TRBJ2-1, with 8 bases that match TRBD2. Germline loops: CDR1 SNHLY, CDR2 FYNNEI. The V and J ends lost 9 bases and 1 base, in that order; junction bases with no gene match: 8. The CDR3 runs 15 residues. CDR3 region: CARASRGGSYNEQFF. In DNA form, the CDR3 reads TGTGCCAGGGCTAGCCGGGGGGGATCCTACAATGAGCAGTTCTTC.

This clone has just one count. The chain joins TRBV11-2 to TRBJ1-3, with D possibly being TRBD1 (6 bases). Looked up from germline, CDR1 is SGHAT and CDR2 is FQNNGV. The V and J ends lost 5 bases and 4 bases respectively, with 12 bases between them. The CDR3 is made up of 14 amino acids. This CDR3 is CASSHTGLGNTIYF. The CDR3 nucleotides are TGTGCCAGCAGCCATACAGGGTTAGGAAACACCATATATTTT.

The chain combines TRBV6-5 with TRBJ1-5; D ambiguous. This CDR3 spans 12 amino acids. Germline assignment: CDR1 MNHEY and CDR2 SVGAGI. V was pared by 5 bases and J by 4 bases, with 6 bases between. The CDR3 is CASSTRNQPQHF. CDR3 nucleotides: TGTGCCAGCAGTACTCGGAATCAGCCCCAGCATTTT.

J is TRBJ2-3 and V is TRBV11-2; the match to TRBD1 covers 9 bases. Unmatched junction bases numbered 8, after V lost 6 bases and J lost 13 bases. Germline V gives CDR1 SGHAT, CDR2 FQNNGV. The CDR3 covers 12 residues. DNA of the CDR3: TGTGCCAGCAGTCAACAGGGGGCGAGGGAGTATTTT. Its protein is CASSQQGAREYF. The complete variable domain, with remaining parts taken from reference TRBV11-2 and TRBJ2-3, reads EAGVAQSPRYKIIEKRQSVAFWCNPISGHATLYWYQQILGQGPKLLIQFQNNGVVDDSQLPKDRFSAERLKGVDSTLKIQPAKLEDSAVYLCASSQQGAREYFGPGTRLTVL.

This rearrangement joins TRBV6-1 to TRBJ1-1, with 8 nucleotides matching TRBD1. After removal of 6 bases from V and 5 bases from J, the junction contained 5 bases not matched to a gene. The germline CDR1 and CDR2 sequences are MNHNS and SASEGT. The CDR3 consists of 13 residues. This chain's CDR3 is CASRGQGWTEAFF. The CDR3 nucleotides read TGTGCCAGCAGAGGACAGGGATGGACTGAAGCTTTCTTT.

CDR3 protein: CASSPQVSGNTIYF. CDR3 nucleotide sequence: TGTGCCAGCAGCCCGCAGGTATCTGGAAACACCATATATTTT. The chain is built from TRBV7-9 and TRBJ1-3; D unresolved. There are 14 residues in the CDR3. Trimming removed 5 bases from V and 1 base from J, with 9 bases in between. CDR1 is SEHNR and CDR2 is FQNEAQ in the germline V gene (reference sequence).